The 3 T cell receptor beta chains given below trace back to one sample, sequenced in a study of blood T cells in healthy people across ages. Using a J-beta primer mix together with a sample-barcoded 5' primer, a second PCR was run for roughly 7 to 11 cycles. TCRdb reprocessed the 5' RACE reads via MiXCR and lists one record per CDR3 protein. Of roughly 500,000 distinct CDR3 sequences in the sample, approximately 25% were seen once. Sequenced sample: blood. The receptors were sampled from a woman in her seventies in good health.

The chain combines TRBV4-2 with TRBJ2-1; D call uncertain. The CDR3 is made up of 12 amino acids. Germline V gene sequence: CDR1 LGHNA, CDR2 YNFKEQ. The V gene lost 4 bases and the J gene lost 8 bases, with 9 bases spanning the gap. CDR3 in amino acids: CASSPINDEQFF. CDR3 nucleotides: TGTGCCAGCAGCCCTATCAACGATGAGCAGTTCTTC.

The genes are TRBV9 and TRBJ1-1, with no clear D. The CDR3 runs to 15 residues. Per germline, CDR1 SGDLS and CDR2 YYNGEE. The V gene lost 0 bases and the J gene lost 0 bases, with 9 bases spanning the gap. The CDR3: CASSVDPDMNTEAFF. Here the CDR3 DNA reads TGTGCCAGCAGCGTAGACCCAGATATGAACACTGAAGCTTTCTTT.

This clonotype has just a few counts. The rearrangement uses TRBV9 and TRBJ2-4; TRBD1 matches 7 bases. The CDR3 consists of 17 residues. The germline CDR1 and CDR2 sequences are SGDLS and YYNGEE. V was clipped by 4 bases and J by 9 bases; unmatched bases: 19. CDR3 sequence (DNA): TGTGCCAGCAGCCCCTCCTGGACAGGATCTATAAATGGCATTCAGTACTTC. Its protein product is CASSPSWTGSINGIQYF.